Each of the 2 T cell receptor beta chains below was sequenced from the same sample in a study of Ad26.COV2.S vaccination and SARS-CoV-2 variants. Using immunoSEQ multiplex PCR, the repertoire was profiled, and TCRdb retains in-frame clones only, with some absent. The sample shows some 480,000 clones, roughly 89% of them seen only once. The treatment was: 15 to 20 received Ad26.COV2.S at low or high dose, single or two shots; 5 received placebo; per-sample allocation not given. Material that was analyzed had been drawn on day 63 after the first vaccine or placebo injection. The sample here was peripheral blood, taken in a trial of Ad26.COV2.S vaccine versus placebo. The receptors derive from a person aged 18-60 years who received the Ad26.COV2.S COVID-19 vaccine or a placebo.

The V call is TRBV2, the J call TRBJ2-3; D remains ambiguous. V lost 5 bases to trimming and J lost 6 bases, with 12 bases between them. The germline CDR1 and CDR2 sequences are SNHLY and FYNNEI. This CDR3 spans 13 amino acids. CDR3 loop: CASSPRAGDTQYF. CDR3 nucleotide sequence: TGTGCCAGCAGTCCCCGGGCAGGCGATACGCAGTATTTT.

This chain joins TRBV30 and TRBJ1-2; D gene unclear. The CDR3 loop spans 13 amino acids. Germline loops: CDR1 GTSNPN, CDR2 SVGIG (reference sequence). Trimming stripped 5 bases from V and 7 bases from J, with 17 bases between. DNA for the CDR3: TGTGCCTGGGAATTGGCGGGCCGGGGTGGCTACACCTTC. Its protein is CAWELAGRGGYTF. Full variable domain (missing parts from reference TRBV30 and TRBJ1-2): SQTIHQWPATLVQPVGSPLSLECTVEGTSNPNLYWYRQAAGRGLQLLFYSVGIGQISSEVPQNLSASRPQDRQFILSSKKLLLSDSGFYLCAWELAGRGGYTFGSGTRLTVV.